Listed here is a single T cell receptor (beta chain). Some clones are missing from TCRdb's copy, which holds only in-frame ones; the method was immunoSEQ multiplex PCR. The table records 200,000 to 250,000 clones, over 80% of them present only once. Germline V gene lookup returns CDR1 LNHDA and CDR2 SQIVND (reference sequence). Trimming cost V 6 bases and J 4 bases, with 12 bases left between them. The CDR3 sequence is 13 residues long. This sample is part of a study of blood T cell repertoires in COVID-19. The sequence derives from a man aged 25 to 40 with COVID-19, enrolled during active disease. The V gene is TRBV19, the J gene TRBJ2-5; D is uncertain. What was sequenced was peripheral blood. The CDR3: CASRREARETQYF. As DNA, the CDR3 is TGTGCCAGTAGGCGCGAGGCGCGAGAGACCCAGTACTTC.